The T cell receptor (beta chain) described here comes from a study of T cell changes during pregnancy in multiple sclerosis. Assay used: immunoSEQ multiplex PCR; TCRdb lists only in-frame clones, some missing. The sample includes under 60,000 clones, roughly 90% of them seen just once. The clonotype comes from a female donor with multiple sclerosis, enrolled in a pregnancy study. The starting material was CD4+ T cells from peripheral blood mononuclear cells, obtained after pregnancy.

The chain's CDR3 is CASSYRTSGNKGNEQFF. In DNA, the CDR3 is TGCGCCAGCAGCTATAGGACTAGCGGGAATAAAGGTAATGAGCAGTTCTTC. The rearrangement joins TRBV5-1 to TRBJ2-1; 12 bases fit TRBD2. The CDR3 runs to 17 residues. Germline loops: CDR1 SGHRS, CDR2 YFSETQ. J was trimmed by 7 bases and V by 3 bases; bases with no gene match: 11. Full variable domain (rest looked up from reference TRBV5-1 and TRBJ2-1): KAGVTQTPRYLIKTRGQQVTLSCSPISGHRSVSWYQQTPGQGLQFLFEYFSETQRNKGNFPGRFSGRQFSNSRSEMNVSTLELGDSALYLCASSYRTSGNKGNEQFFGPGTRLTVL.